Presented here are 20 T cell receptor beta chains from one specimen sequenced in a study of monozygotic twins with inflammatory bowel disease. TCRdb re-analyzed the 5' RACE reads; it lists each CDR3 protein once, without DNA. In total, the table holds 400,000 or so distinct CDR3 sequences. The sequenced sample consisted of blood. The receptors come from a human donor with ulcerative colitis or Crohn's disease, or a healthy co-twin of an affected twin (not recorded which).

CDR3 sequence reads: CSAPQGQQETQYF. The V gene is TRBV20-1, the J gene TRBJ2-5; the TCRdb D gene call, TRBD1, has no DNA to confirm it. CDR1 and CDR2 from the germline V gene are DFQATT and SNEGSKA (reference sequence). The CDR3 is 13 amino acids.

This rearrangement joins TRBV5-1 to TRBJ2-3; TCRdb's D call, TRBD2, is unchecked because there is no DNA. CDR1 and CDR2 (germline): SGHRS, YFSETQ. The CDR3 length is 18 residues. The CDR3 sequence is CASSLAGVAGALTDTQYF.

This chain links TRBV12-3 or TRBV12-4 with TRBJ2-1; TCRdb's D call, TRBD2, is unchecked because there is no DNA. The CDR3 spans 15 residues. CDR3 residues: CASSSKNRGGNEQFF.

V usage is TRBV28 and J usage is TRBJ2-3; TCRdb gives TRBD1 as the D gene, but with no DNA this cannot be confirmed. Germline V CDR1 and CDR2: MDHEN, SYDVKM. The CDR3 loop spans 15 amino acids. The CDR3 region is CASSPRGGALDTQYF.

V usage is TRBV12-3 or TRBV12-4 and J usage is TRBJ2-3. CDR3 length: 15 residues. CDR3 loop: CASSLRGASTDTQYF.

The chain combines TRBV19 with TRBJ2-2; the TRBD1 assignment by TCRdb is unverifiable without DNA. CDR1 is LNHDA and CDR2 is SQIVND in the germline V gene (reference sequence). This CDR3 is built from 14 residues. CDR3 loop: CASSTGQVGGELFF. The entire variable domain, with the rest obtained from reference TRBV19 and TRBJ2-2, is as follows: DGGITQSPKYLFRKEGQNVTLSCEQNLNHDAMYWYRQDPGQGLRLIYYSQIVNDFQKGDIAEGYSVSREKKESFPLTVTSAQKNPTAFYLCASSTGQVGGELFFGEGSRLTVL.

The gene calls are TRBV7-6 and TRBJ2-3; TCRdb selects TRBD2, and the lack of DNA leaves this call unchecked. CDR3 size: 16 residues. The germline V gene has CDR1 SGHVS and CDR2 FNYEAQ. CDR3 sequence reads: CASSLDLAGGADTQYF.

The chain carries TRBV12-3 or TRBV12-4 and TRBJ1-3. The CDR3 has 16 amino acids. Here the CDR3 reads CASSFGEQGSGNTIYF.

This chain joins TRBV19 and TRBJ1-1. CDR3 size: 18 residues. Germline CDR1 is LNHDA and CDR2 is SQIVND (reference sequence). CDR3: CASSIGRNGRRANTEAFF.

The V gene is TRBV7-9, the J gene TRBJ2-2; the TCRdb call, TRBD1, lacks DNA for checking. CDR3 length: 16 residues. The germline CDR1 and CDR2 sequences are SEHNR and FQNEAQ (reference sequence). CDR3 loop: CASRSHRGPNTGELFF.

V and J are TRBV30 and TRBJ1-1; TCRdb outputs TRBD1, but without DNA this stays unchecked. The CDR3 is 13 amino acids. Germline V CDR1 and CDR2: GTSNPN, SVGIG (reference sequence). CDR3 sequence: CAWRRQGANEAFF.

The chain carries TRBV20-1 and TRBJ2-5. CDR3 size: 12 residues. Germline loops: CDR1 DFQATT, CDR2 SNEGSKA (reference sequence). CDR3 region: CSAQTAQETQYF.

This rearrangement joins TRBV29-1 to TRBJ2-7; there is no DNA to check the TCRdb D call of TRBD1. CDR3 length equals 14 residues. The V gene's germline CDR1 is SQVTM and CDR2 ANQGSEA. CDR3 region: CSVVDAGRAYEQYF.

The J gene is TRBJ2-2, the V gene TRBV24-1; the D gene TCRdb calls, TRBD1, cannot be checked with no DNA. The CDR3 is made up of 17 amino acids. Germline values: CDR1 KGHDR, CDR2 SFDVKD. CDR3 sequence: CATSEAPGQGRTGELFF.

The V and J genes are TRBV7-8 and TRBJ2-3; with no DNA, the TCRdb D assignment of TRBD1 cannot be verified. The germline V gene has CDR1 SGHVS and CDR2 FQNEAQ. The CDR3 contains 13 residues. The CDR3 here is CASSEIAVDTQYF.

The rearrangement links TRBV28 to TRBJ1-6; TCRdb proposes TRBD1, but this gene call is untestable without DNA. Germline lookup yields CDR1 MDHEN and CDR2 SYDVKM. The length of the CDR3 is 14 residues. CDR3 sequence reads: CASSLVQGGSPLHF. Looking up the rest from reference TRBV28 and TRBJ1-6 gives the full variable domain: DVKVTQSSRYLVKRTGEKVFLECVQDMDHENMFWYRQDPGLGLRLIYFSYDVKMKEKGDIPEGYSVSREKKERFSLILESASTNQTSMYLCASSLVQGGSPLHFGNGTRLTVT.

V usage is TRBV3-1 and J usage is TRBJ2-1; TCRdb returns TRBD2, unconfirmable since there is no DNA. This CDR3 is 16 amino acids long. Per germline, CDR1 LGHDT and CDR2 YNNKEL (reference sequence). CDR3 region: CASSQEGLAGNDEQFF.

The V gene is TRBV3-1, the J gene TRBJ2-3; the D call from TCRdb, TRBD1, cannot be confirmed without DNA. This CDR3 is built from 15 residues. Germline V CDR1 and CDR2: LGHDT, YNNKEL (reference sequence). The CDR3 is CASSQSGVSTDTQYF.

This chain connects TRBV29-1 to TRBJ2-3; there is no DNA to check the TCRdb D call of TRBD1. The CDR3 extends over 14 amino acids. Germline loops: CDR1 SQVTM, CDR2 ANQGSEA. CDR3: CSVERTGGTDTQYF.

J is TRBJ1-5 and V is TRBV12-3 or TRBV12-4; with no DNA, the TCRdb D assignment of TRBD1 cannot be verified. This CDR3 has 14 amino acids. The CDR3 sequence is CASSSGTGAKPQHF.